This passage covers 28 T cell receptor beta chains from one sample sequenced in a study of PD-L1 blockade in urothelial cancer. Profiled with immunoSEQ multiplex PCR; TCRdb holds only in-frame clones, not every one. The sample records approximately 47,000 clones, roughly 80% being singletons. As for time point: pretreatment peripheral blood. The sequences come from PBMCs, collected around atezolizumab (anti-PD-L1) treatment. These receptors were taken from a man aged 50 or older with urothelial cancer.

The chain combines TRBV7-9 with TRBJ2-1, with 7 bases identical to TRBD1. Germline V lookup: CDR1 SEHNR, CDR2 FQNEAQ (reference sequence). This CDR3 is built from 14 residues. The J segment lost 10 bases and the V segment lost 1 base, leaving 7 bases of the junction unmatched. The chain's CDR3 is CASSLGGGPTEQFF. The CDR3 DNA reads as TGTGCCAGCAGCTTAGGAGGGGGCCCAACGGAGCAGTTCTTC.

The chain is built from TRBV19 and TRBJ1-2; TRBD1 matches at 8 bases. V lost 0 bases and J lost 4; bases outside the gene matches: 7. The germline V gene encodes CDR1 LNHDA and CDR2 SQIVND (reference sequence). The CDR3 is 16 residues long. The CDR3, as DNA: TGTGCCAGTAGTATAGAATATGCAGGGGGCGGCTATGGCTACACCTTC. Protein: CASSIEYAGGGYGYTF.

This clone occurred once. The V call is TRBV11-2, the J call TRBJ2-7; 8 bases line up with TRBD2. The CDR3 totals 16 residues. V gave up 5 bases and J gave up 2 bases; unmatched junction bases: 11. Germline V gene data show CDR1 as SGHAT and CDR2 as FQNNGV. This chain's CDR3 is CASSPRRGLEPYEQYF. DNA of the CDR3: TGTGCCAGCAGCCCCCGTAGGGGACTAGAGCCCTACGAGCAGTACTTC. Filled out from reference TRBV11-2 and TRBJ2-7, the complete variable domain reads EAGVAQSPRYKIIEKRQSVAFWCNPISGHATLYWYQQILGQGPKLLIQFQNNGVVDDSQLPKDRFSAERLKGVDSTLKIQPAKLEDSAVYLCASSPRRGLEPYEQYFGPGTRLTVT.

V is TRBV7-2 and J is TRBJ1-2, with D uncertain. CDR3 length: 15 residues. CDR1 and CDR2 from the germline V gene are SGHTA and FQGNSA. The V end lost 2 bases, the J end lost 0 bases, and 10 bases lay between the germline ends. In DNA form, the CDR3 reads TGTGCCAGCAGCTTAAACAGAATAGCTAACTATGGCTACACCTTC. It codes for CASSLNRIANYGYTF.

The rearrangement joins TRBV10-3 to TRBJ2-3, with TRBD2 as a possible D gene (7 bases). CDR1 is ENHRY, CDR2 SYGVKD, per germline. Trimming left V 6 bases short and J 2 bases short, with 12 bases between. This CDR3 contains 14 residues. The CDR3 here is CAISSGGLTDTQYF. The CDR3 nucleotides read TGTGCCATCAGCTCGGGGGGCCTCACAGATACGCAGTATTTT.

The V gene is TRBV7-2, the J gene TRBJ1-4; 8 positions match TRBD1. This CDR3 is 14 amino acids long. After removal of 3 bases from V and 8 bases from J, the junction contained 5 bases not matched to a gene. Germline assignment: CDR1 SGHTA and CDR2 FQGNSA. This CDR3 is CASSLTGAREKLFF. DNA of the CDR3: TGTGCCAGCAGCTTGACAGGGGCTCGAGAAAAACTGTTTTTT. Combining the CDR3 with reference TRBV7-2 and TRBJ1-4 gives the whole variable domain GAGVSQSPSNKVTEKGKDVELRCDPISGHTALYWYRQSLGQGLEFLIYFQGNSAPDKSGLPSDRFSAERTGGSVSTLTIQRTQQEDSAVYLCASSLTGAREKLFFGSGTQLSVL.

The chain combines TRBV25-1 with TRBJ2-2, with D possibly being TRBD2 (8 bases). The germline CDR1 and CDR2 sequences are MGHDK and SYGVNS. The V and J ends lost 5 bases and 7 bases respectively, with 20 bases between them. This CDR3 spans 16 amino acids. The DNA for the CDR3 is TGTGCCAGCAGTCAACGGGGGGGCAGGGGGAACGGGGAGCTGTTTTTT. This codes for CASSQRGGRGNGELFF. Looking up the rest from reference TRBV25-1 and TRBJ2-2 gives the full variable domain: EADIYQTPRYLVIGTGKKITLECSQTMGHDKMYWYQQDPGMELHLIHYSYGVNSTEKGDLSSESTVSRIRTEHFPLTLESARPSHTSQYLCASSQRGGRGNGELFFGEGSRLTVL.

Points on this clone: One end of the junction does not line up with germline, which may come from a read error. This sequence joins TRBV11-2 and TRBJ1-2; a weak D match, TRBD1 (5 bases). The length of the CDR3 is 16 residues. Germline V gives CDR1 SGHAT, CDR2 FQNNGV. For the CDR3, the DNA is TGTGCCAGCAGCCTAGAGTCGGCAGGGCGAGGATATGGCTACACCTTC. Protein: CASSLESAGRGYGYTF.

CDR3 bases: TGCGCCAGCAGCTTTGCTAGCGGTTACACAGATACGCAGTATTTT. Translated, it gives CASSFASGYTDTQYF. The chain is built from TRBV5-1 and TRBJ2-3, with TRBD2 identical over 7 bases. The germline CDR1 and CDR2 sequences are SGHRS and YFSETQ. The trim removed 2 bases at V and 2 bases at J, leaving 5 bases unmatched. The CDR3 loop spans 15 amino acids.

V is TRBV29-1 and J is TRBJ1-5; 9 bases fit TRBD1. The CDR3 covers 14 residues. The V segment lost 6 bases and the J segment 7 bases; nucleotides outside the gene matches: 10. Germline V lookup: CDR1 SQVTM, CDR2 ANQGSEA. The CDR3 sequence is CSVETGGGSQPQHF. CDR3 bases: TGCAGCGTCGAGACAGGGGGAGGCAGCCAGCCCCAGCATTTT.

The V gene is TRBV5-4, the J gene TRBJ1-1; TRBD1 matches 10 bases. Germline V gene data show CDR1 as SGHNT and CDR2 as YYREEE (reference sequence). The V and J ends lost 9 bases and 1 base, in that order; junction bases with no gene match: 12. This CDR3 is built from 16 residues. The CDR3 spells CATSPRDRGWNTEAFF. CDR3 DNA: TGTGCCACCTCCCCCCGGGACAGGGGTTGGAACACTGAAGCTTTCTTT.

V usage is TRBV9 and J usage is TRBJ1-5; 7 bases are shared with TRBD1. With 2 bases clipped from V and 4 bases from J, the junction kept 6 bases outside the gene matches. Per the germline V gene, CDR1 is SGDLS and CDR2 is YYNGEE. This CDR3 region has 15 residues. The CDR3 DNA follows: TGTGCCAGCAGCGTCCGGGACAGTCCAAATCAGCCCCAGCATTTT. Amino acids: CASSVRDSPNQPQHF.

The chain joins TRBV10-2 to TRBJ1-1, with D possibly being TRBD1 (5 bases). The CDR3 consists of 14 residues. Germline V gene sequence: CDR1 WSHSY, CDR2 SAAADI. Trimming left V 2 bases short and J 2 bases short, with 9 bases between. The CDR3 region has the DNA TGCGCCAGCAGTGAGGCCAGGGCCAACACTGAAGCTTTCTTT. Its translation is CASSEARANTEAFF.

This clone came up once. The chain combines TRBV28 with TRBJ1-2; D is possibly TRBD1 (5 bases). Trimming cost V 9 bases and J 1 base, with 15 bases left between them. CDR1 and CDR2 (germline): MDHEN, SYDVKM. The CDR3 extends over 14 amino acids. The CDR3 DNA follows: TGTGCCAGTAGTACCCAGGGCGTTAACTATGGCTACACCTTC. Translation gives CASSTQGVNYGYTF.

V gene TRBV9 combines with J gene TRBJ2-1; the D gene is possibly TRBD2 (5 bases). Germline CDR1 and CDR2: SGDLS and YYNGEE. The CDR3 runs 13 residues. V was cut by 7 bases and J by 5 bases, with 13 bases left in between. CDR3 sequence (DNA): TGTGCCAGCGCGGGCGTTGGGGACAATGAGCAGTTCTTC. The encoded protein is CASAGVGDNEQFF. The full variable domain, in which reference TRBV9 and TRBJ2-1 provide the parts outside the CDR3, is DSGVTQTPKHLITATGQRVTLRCSPRSGDLSVYWYQQSLDQGLQFLIQYYNGEERAKGNILERFSAQQFPDLHSELNLSSLELGDSALYFCASAGVGDNEQFFGPGTRLTVL.

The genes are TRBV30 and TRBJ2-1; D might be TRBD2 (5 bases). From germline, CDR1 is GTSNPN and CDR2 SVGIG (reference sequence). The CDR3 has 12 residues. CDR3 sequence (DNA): TGTGCGCGGGCCAAAACGGGCGATGAGCAGTTCTTC. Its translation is CARAKTGDEQFF.

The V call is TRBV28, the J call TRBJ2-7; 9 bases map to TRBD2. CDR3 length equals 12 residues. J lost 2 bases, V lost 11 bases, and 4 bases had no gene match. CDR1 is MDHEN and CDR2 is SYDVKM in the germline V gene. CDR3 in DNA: TGTGCCGTAGCGGGGGAGACCTACGAGCAGTACGTC. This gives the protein CAVAGETYEQYV.

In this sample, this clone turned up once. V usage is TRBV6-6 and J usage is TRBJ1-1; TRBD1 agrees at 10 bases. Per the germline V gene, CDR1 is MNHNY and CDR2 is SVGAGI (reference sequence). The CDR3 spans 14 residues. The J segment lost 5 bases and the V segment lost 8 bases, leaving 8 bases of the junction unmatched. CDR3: CASAPDRGRTEAFF. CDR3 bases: TGTGCCAGCGCTCCCGACAGGGGGCGGACTGAAGCTTTCTTT.

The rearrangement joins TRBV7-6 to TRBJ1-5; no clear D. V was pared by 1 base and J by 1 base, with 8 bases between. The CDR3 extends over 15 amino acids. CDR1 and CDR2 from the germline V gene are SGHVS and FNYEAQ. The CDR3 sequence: CASSLGQTSNQPQHF. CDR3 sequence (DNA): TGTGCCAGCAGCTTAGGTCAGACAAGCAATCAGCCCCAGCATTTT.

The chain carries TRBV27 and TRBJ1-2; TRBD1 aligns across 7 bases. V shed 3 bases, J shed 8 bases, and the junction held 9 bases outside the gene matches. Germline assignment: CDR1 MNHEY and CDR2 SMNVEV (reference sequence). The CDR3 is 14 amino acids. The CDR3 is CASSLGGTDPGYTF. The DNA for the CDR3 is TGTGCCAGCAGTTTGGGCGGGACAGACCCAGGCTACACCTTC.

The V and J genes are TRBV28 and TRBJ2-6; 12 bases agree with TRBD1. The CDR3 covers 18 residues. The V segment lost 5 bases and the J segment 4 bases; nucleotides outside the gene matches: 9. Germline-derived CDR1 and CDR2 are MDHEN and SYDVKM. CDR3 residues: CASSNEGQGAWGANVLTF. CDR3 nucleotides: TGTGCCAGCAGTAACGAGGGACAGGGGGCGTGGGGGGCCAACGTCCTGACTTTC.

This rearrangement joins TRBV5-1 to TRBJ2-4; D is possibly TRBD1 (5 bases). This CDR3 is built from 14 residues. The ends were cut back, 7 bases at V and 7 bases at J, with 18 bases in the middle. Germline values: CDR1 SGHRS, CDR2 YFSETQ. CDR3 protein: CASAWTPSENIQYF. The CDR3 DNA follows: TGCGCCAGCGCTTGGACACCTTCAGAGAACATTCAGTACTTC.

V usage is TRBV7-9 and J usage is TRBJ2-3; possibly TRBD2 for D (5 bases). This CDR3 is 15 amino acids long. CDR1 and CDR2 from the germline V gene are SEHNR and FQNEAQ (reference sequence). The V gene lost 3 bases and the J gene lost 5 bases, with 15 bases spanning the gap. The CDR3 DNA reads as TGTGCCAGCAGCTTCTTCCGGGAACAACGAGATACGCAGTATTTT. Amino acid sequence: CASSFFREQRDTQYF.

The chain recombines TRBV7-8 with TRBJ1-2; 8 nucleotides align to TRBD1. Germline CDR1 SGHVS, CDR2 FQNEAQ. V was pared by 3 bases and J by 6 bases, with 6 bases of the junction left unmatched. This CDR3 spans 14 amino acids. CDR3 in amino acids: CASSFTGGKDGYTF. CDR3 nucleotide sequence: TGTGCCAGCAGCTTCACAGGGGGAAAGGATGGCTACACCTTC.

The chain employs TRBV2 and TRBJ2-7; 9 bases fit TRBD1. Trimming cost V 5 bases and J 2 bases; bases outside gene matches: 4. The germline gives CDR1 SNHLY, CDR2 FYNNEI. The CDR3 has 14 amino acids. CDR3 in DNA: TGTGCCAGCAGTTCGGGACAGGGAGCCTACGAGCAGTACTTC. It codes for CASSSGQGAYEQYF.

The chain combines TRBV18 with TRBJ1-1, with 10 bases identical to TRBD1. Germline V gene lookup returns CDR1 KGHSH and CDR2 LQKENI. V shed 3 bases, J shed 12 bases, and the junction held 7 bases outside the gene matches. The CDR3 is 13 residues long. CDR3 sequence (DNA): TGTGCCAGCTCACCCCCGGGACAGGGGTTATCTTTCTTT. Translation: CASSPPGQGLSFF.

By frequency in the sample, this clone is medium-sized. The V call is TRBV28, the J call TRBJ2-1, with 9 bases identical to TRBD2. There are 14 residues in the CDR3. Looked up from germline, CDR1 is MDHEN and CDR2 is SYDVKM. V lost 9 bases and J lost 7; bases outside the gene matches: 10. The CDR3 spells CASLTGTSRNEQFF. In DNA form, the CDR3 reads TGTGCCAGTTTAACCGGGACTAGCAGGAATGAGCAGTTCTTC.

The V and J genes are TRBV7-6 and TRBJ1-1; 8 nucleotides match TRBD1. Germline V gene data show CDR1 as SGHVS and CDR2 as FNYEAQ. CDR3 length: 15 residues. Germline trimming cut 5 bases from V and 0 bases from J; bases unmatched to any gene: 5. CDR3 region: CASSPRQGMNTEAFF. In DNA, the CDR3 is TGTGCCAGCAGCCCTAGACAGGGGATGAACACTGAAGCTTTCTTT.